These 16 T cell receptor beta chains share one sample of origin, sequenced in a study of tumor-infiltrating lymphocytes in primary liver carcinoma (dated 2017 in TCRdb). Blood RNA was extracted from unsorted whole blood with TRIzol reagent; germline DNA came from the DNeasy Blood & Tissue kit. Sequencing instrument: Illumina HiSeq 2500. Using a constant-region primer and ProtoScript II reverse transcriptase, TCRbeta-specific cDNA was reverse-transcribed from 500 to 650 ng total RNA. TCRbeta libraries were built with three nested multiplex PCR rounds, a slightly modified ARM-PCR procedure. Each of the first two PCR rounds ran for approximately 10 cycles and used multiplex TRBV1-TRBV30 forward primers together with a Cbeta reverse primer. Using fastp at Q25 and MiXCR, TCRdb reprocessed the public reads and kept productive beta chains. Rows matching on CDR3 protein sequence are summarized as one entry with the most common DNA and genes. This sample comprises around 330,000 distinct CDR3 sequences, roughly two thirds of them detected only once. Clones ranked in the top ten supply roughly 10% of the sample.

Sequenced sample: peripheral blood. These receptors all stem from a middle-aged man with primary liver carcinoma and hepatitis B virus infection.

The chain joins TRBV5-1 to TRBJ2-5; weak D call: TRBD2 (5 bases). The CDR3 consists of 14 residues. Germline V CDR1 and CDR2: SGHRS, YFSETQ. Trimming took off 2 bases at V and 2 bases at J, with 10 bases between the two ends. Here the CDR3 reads CASSLGGSQETQYF. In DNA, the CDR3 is TGCGCCAGCAGCTTAGGAGGCTCTCAAGAGACCCAGTACTTC. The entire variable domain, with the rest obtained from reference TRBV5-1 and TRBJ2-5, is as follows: KAGVTQTPRYLIKTRGQQVTLSCSPISGHRSVSWYQQTPGQGLQFLFEYFSETQRNKGNFPGRFSGRQFSNSRSEMNVSTLELGDSALYLCASSLGGSQETQYFGPGTRLLVL.

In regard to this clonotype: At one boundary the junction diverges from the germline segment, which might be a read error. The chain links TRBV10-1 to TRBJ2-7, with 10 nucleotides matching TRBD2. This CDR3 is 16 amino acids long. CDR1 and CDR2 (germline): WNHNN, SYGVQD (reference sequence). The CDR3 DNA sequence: TGCGCCAACAGTGAAGGGTTAGCGGGAGGATTAGAAGAGCAGTACTTC. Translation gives CANSEGLAGGLEEQYF.

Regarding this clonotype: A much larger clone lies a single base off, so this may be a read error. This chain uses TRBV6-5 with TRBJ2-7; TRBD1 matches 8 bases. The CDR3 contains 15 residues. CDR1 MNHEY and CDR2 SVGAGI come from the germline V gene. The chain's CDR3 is CASSYTQDRAYEQCF. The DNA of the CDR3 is TGTGCCAGCAGTTACACTCAGGACAGGGCCTACGAGCAGTGCTTC.

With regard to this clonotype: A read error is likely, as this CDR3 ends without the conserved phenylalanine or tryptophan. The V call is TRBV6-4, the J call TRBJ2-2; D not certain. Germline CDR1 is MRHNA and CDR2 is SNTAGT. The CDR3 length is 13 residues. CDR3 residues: CANSDGNTGELFL. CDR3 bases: TGTGCCAACAGTGATGGGAACACCGGGGAGCTGTTTTTA.

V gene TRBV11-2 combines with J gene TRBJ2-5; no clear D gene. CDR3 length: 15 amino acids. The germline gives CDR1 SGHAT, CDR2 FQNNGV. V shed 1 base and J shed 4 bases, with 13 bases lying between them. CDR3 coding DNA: TGTGCCAGCAGCTTAGCGTTTGGGCCTCGAGAGACCCAGTACTTC. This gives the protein CASSLAFGPRETQYF.

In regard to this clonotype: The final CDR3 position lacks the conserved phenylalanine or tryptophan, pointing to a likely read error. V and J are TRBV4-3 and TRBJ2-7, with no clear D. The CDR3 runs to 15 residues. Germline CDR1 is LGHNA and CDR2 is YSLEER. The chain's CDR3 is CASSQESLRSYEQYS. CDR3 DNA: TGTGCCAGCAGCCAAGAAAGTCTGCGGAGCTACGAGCAGTACTCC.

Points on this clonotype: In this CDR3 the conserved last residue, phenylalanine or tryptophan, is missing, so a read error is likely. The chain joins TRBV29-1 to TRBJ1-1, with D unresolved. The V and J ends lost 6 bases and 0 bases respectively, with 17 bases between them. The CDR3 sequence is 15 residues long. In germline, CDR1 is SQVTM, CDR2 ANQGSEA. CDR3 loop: CSVGRGWGMNTEAFL. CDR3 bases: TGCAGCGTCGGTAGAGGATGGGGTATGAACACTGAAGCTTTCCTT.

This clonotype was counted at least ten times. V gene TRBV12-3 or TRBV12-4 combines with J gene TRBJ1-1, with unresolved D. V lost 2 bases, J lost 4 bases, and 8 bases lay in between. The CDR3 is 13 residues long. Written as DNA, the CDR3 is TGTGCCAGCAGTTTAAACCGGGGCACTGAAGCTTTCTTT. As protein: CASSLNRGTEAFF.

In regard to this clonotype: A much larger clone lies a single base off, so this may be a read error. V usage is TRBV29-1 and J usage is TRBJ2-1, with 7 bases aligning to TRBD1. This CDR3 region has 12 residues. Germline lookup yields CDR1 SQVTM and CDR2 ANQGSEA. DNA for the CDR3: TGCAGCCCCTGGACAGGCCCCAATGAGCAGCTCTTC. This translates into CSPWTGPNEQLF.

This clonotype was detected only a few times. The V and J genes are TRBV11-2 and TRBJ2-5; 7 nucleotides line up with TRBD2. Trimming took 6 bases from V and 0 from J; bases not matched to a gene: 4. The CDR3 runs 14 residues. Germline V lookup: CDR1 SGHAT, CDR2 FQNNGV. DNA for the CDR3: TGTGCCAGCAGGGCGGGAGCCCACCAAGAGACCCAGTACTTC. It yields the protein CASRAGAHQETQYF. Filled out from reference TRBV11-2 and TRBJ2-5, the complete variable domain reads EAGVAQSPRYKIIEKRQSVAFWCNPISGHATLYWYQQILGQGPKLLIQFQNNGVVDDSQLPKDRFSAERLKGVDSTLKIQPAKLEDSAVYLCASRAGAHQETQYFGPGTRLLVL.

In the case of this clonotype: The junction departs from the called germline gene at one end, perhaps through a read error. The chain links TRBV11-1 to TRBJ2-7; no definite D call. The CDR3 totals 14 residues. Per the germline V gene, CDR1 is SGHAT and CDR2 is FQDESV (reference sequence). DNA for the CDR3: TGTGCCAGCGGCCCCGGTAGGATCTCAGACGAGCGGTACTTC. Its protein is CASGPGRISDERYF.

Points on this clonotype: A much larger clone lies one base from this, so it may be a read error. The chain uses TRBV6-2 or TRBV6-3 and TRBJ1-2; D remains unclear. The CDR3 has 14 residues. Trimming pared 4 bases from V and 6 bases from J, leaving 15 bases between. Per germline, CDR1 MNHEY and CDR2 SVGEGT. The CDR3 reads CASSCDGTINGYTF. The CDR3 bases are TGTGCCAGCAGTTGTGACGGAACTATTAATGGCTACACCTTC.

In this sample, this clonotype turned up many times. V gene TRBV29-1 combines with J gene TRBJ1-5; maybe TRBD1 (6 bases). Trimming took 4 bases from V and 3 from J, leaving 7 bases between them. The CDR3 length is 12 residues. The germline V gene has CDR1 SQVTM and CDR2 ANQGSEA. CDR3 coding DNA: TGCAGCGTTGGACAGGTCAATCAGCCCCAGCATTTT. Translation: CSVGQVNQPQHF.

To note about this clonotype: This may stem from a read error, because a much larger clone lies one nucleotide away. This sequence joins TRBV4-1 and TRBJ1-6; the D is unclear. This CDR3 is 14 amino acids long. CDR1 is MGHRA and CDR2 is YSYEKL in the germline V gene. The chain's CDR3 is CVSSQVGRNSPLHF. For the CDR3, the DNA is TGCGTCAGCAGCCAAGTAGGGCGGAATTCACCCCTCCACTTT.

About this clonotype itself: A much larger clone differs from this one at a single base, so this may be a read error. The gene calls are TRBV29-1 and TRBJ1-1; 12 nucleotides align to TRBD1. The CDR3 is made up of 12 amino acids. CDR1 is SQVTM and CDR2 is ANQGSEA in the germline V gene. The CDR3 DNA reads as TGCAACGGGACAGGGGGCGGCACTGAAGCTTTCTTT. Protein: CNGTGGGTEAFF.

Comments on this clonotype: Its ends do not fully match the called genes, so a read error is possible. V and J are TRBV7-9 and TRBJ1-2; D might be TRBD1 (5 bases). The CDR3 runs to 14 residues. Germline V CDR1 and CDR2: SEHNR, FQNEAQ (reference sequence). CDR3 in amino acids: CVSSTSGGELGYTF. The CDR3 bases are TGTGTCAGCAGCACATCTGGGGGAGAGTTGGGCTACACCTTC.